The subject of this entry is one T cell receptor (beta chain). The V end lost 3 bases, the J end lost 0 bases, and 17 bases lay between the germline ends. There are 17 residues in the CDR3. Germline lookup yields CDR1 MDHEN and CDR2 SYDVKM. Each sample had about 10^5 TCR templates assayed. Clones were read by immunoSEQ multiplex PCR, and TCRdb kept only the in-frame ones, dropping some. The table records some 100,000 clones, less than 95% of them present only once. The data were obtained in a study of siplizumab effects on memory and regulatory T cells. The receptor's source is a human donor in good health. The chain uses TRBV28 and TRBJ1-1; a possible D gene is TRBD1 (5 bases). The sample comprised Tregs sorted from blood. Here the CDR3 reads CASSFVHRTHLNTEAFF. The CDR3 nucleotides read TGTGCCAGCAGTTTCGTTCACAGGACACACCTGAACACTGAAGCTTTCTTT.